These T cell receptor beta chains were read from a single sample in a study of blood T cell repertoires in COVID-19. Clones were sequenced by immunoSEQ multiplex PCR, and TCRdb holds only the in-frame ones, with some missing. The top ten hold approximately 1.8% of the sample, which has roughly 500,000 clones, around 87% seen once. The specimen was PBMCs or T cells enriched from blood (not recorded which). The receptors were gathered from a middle-aged woman who had recovered from COVID-19. Each CDR3 is given with its conserved first and last residue. D genes are given only for firm matches. Clone size, where shown, is once, few, many, or a class for clones that have expanded.

CDR3 protein | CDR3 DNA | J gene | V gene | clone size | D gene
CASSQGGGTDTQYF | TGTGCCAGCAGTCAGGGGGGCGGCACAGATACGCAGTATTTT | TRBJ2-3 | TRBV2 | NA | NA
CASSRRGSINTEAFF | TGTGCCAGCAGTCGAAGGGGGTCCATTAACACTGAAGCTTTCTTT | TRBJ1-1 | TRBV27 | NA | NA
CRVGQDYGYTF | TGCAGAGTCGGACAGGACTATGGCTACACCTTC | TRBJ1-2 | TRBV29-1 | NA | TRBD1
CASSTTYEQYF | TGTGCCAGCAGTACTACCTACGAGCAGTACTTC | TRBJ2-7 | TRBV2 | NA | NA
CASSDTSGAYEQYF | TGTGCCAGCAGCGATACTAGCGGGGCCTACGAGCAGTACTTC | TRBJ2-7 | TRBV7-9 | NA | TRBD2
CASRQRAGVSNEQFF | TGTGCCAGCAGACAGCGCGCGGGAGTGAGCAATGAGCAGTTCTTC | TRBJ2-1 | TRBV2 | few | TRBD2
CASSLPGGWIESSPLHF | TGTGCCAGCAGCTTGCCCGGAGGATGGATTGAGAGTTCACCCCTCCACTTT | TRBJ1-6 | TRBV5-6 | NA | NA
CASRATDTQYF | TGTGCCAGCAGGGCCACAGATACGCAGTATTTT | TRBJ2-3 | TRBV2 | NA | NA
CASSAGLGKIQPQHF | TGTGCCAGCAGCGCGGGTCTTGGGAAGATTCAGCCCCAGCATTTT | TRBJ1-5 | TRBV13 | NA | NA
CAWSVLDRDTGELFF | TGTGCCTGGAGTGTTTTGGACAGGGACACCGGGGAGCTGTTTTTT | TRBJ2-2 | TRBV30 | NA | TRBD1
CASSLAGGKGNSPLHF | TGTGCCAGCAGCTTGGCCGGGGGGAAAGGGAATTCACCCCTCCACTTT | TRBJ1-6 | TRBV5-4 | NA | NA
CASSNPSGLAGLIGTQYF | TGTGCCAGTAGTAATCCCTCCGGGCTAGCGGGCCTTATAGGTACGCAGTATTTT | TRBJ2-3 | TRBV19 | NA | TRBD2
CASSLARTDTQYF | TGTGCCAGCAGCTTGGCTAGGACAGATACGCAGTATTTT | TRBJ2-3 | TRBV5-8 | NA | NA
CASRVGNQPQHF | TGTGCCAGCCGGGTAGGCAATCAGCCCCAGCATTTT | TRBJ1-5 | TRBV12-3/TRBV12-4 | NA | NA
CASSQPFSGGRSNRVQFF | TGTGCCAGCAGCCAACCTTTCTCGGGGGGTAGGTCCAACCGGGTGCAGTTCTTC | TRBJ2-1 | TRBV3-1/TRBV3-2 | NA | TRBD2
CASSYSSGWGAFF | TGTGCCAGCAGTTACTCGAGTGGTTGGGGCGCTTTCTTT | TRBJ1-1 | TRBV6-5 | NA | NA
CASSPPTRLNTEAFF | TGTGCCAGCTCACCACCAACAAGATTGAACACTGAAGCTTTCTTT | TRBJ1-1 | TRBV18 | NA | NA
CSVGPLAGFYNEQFF | TGCAGCGTTGGTCCACTGGCGGGGTTCTACAATGAGCAGTTCTTC | TRBJ2-1 | TRBV29-1 | NA | NA
CASRSSPGIHSPLHF | TGTGCCAGCAGATCCTCCCCGGGGATCCATTCACCCCTCCACTTT | TRBJ1-6 | TRBV9 | NA | NA
CASSVRDSGGYTF | TGTGCCAGTAGTGTCCGGGACAGTGGAGGCTACACCTTC | TRBJ1-2 | TRBV19 | once | TRBD1
CASSLALAGFGEQFF | TGTGCCAGCAGTTTAGCACTAGCGGGGTTCGGGGAGCAGTTCTTC | TRBJ2-1 | TRBV27 | NA | TRBD2
CASSNYGGALEQFF | TGTGCCAGCAGCAACTATGGGGGGGCCTTGGAGCAGTTCTTC | TRBJ2-1 | TRBV6-6 | NA | NA
CASSQAVIAELYNEQFF | TGCGCCAGCAGCCAAGCAGTAATAGCGGAACTCTACAATGAGCAGTTCTTC | TRBJ2-1 | TRBV4-3 | NA | NA
CATSDLRDRATDTQYF | TGTGCCACCAGTGATTTACGGGACAGGGCCACAGATACGCAGTATTTT | TRBJ2-3 | TRBV24-1 | NA | TRBD1
CASSQDVQVLRRNQPQHF | TGTGCCAGCAGCCAAGACGTCCAGGTCTTACGACGTAATCAGCCCCAGCATTTT | TRBJ1-5 | TRBV4-2 | NA | NA
CASSQVTGTGNYGYTF | TGCGCCAGCAGCCAAGTTACCGGGACAGGGAATTATGGCTACACCTTC | TRBJ1-2 | TRBV4-1 | NA | TRBD1
CASSRQDRGEKLFF | TGCGCCAGCAGCCGACAGGACCGAGGTGAAAAACTGTTTTTT | TRBJ1-4 | TRBV4-3 | few | NA
CATEGTGWADTQYF | TGTGCCACCGAAGGGACAGGGTGGGCAGATACGCAGTATTTT | TRBJ2-3 | TRBV19 | NA | TRBD1
CASSQESGQGVYEQYF | TGTGCCAGCAGCCAAGAGTCGGGACAGGGGGTCTACGAGCAGTACTTC | TRBJ2-7 | TRBV7-6 | NA | TRBD1
CASSQVSEDTQYF | TGCGCCAGCAGCCAAGTGTCCGAGGATACGCAGTATTTT | TRBJ2-3 | TRBV4-3 | NA | NA
CASSLRSGNPTYEQYF | TGTGCCAGCAGCTTGCGTAGCGGGAATCCTACCTACGAGCAGTACTTC | TRBJ2-7 | TRBV5-4 | NA | TRBD2
CVSLAGKKGQGTEGYTF | TGTGTCTCCTTAGCAGGTAAAAAGGGACAGGGTACAGAAGGCTACACCTTC | TRBJ1-2 | TRBV14 | NA | TRBD1
CATSPLQGGGFF | TGTGCCACCAGCCCCCTCCAAGGAGGTGGGTTCTTC | TRBJ2-1 | TRBV24-1 | NA | NA
CASSPTGGKFLYGYTF | TGTGCCAGCAGCCCGACAGGGGGCAAGTTCCTATATGGCTACACCTTC | TRBJ1-2 | TRBV6-2/TRBV6-3 | NA | TRBD1
CASSFRTLEAFF | TGTGCCAGCAGTTTTCGGACACTTGAAGCTTTCTTT | TRBJ1-1 | TRBV12-3/TRBV12-4 | NA | NA
CASSQDGPLLLSYEQYF | TGCGCCAGCAGCCAAGACGGTCCGCTCCTTTTATCCTACGAGCAGTACTTC | TRBJ2-7 | TRBV4-1 | NA | NA
CASSQDRTGLLSLAFF | TGCGCCAGCAGCCAAGATCGAACAGGGTTGCTTTCCCTAGCTTTCTTT | TRBJ1-1 | TRBV4-3 | NA | NA
CASSLGQPNNEQFF | TGCGCCAGCAGCTTGGGACAGCCCAACAATGAGCAGTTCTTC | TRBJ2-1 | TRBV5-1 | NA | NA
CASSPQPPLVLSYNEQFF | TGTGCCAGCAGTCCTCAACCCCCCTTAGTGCTATCCTACAATGAGCAGTTCTTC | TRBJ2-1 | TRBV6-6 | NA | NA
CASSWTGQGANYGYTF | TGTGCCAGCAGCTGGACGGGACAGGGGGCGAACTATGGCTACACCTTC | TRBJ1-2 | TRBV5-4 | once | TRBD1
CASSYPSLLLELFF | TGTGCCAGCAGTTACCCTTCCCTTTTGTTGGAGCTGTTTTTT | TRBJ2-2 | TRBV6-2/TRBV6-3 | NA | NA
CASAPQGNYGYTF | TGTGCCAGCGCCCCGCAGGGAAACTATGGCTACACCTTC | TRBJ1-2 | TRBV27 | NA | NA
CASSSYWTAFITEAFF | TGTGCCAGCAGCTCTTACTGGACAGCATTTATCACTGAAGCTTTCTTT | TRBJ1-1 | TRBV5-5 | NA | NA